This is a list of T cell receptor beta chains from one sample in a study of T cells after somatic rescue of genetic block. Clones were sequenced by immunoSEQ multiplex PCR, and TCRdb holds only the in-frame ones, with some missing. The data show 9,500 to 14,000 clones, around 84% seen once. The sample comprised peripheral blood mononuclear cells (PBMCs). All receptors derive from a boy aged 5-17 years. Each CDR3 is given with its conserved first and last residue.

>TRBV5-1|TRBJ2-3
CASSSSTGGGTDTQYF
>TRBV7-2|TRBJ1-1
CASSFDSNTEAFF
>TRBV6-1|TRBJ1-4
CASSELGIMGEKLFF
>TRBV9|TRBJ1-4
CASSMGPGTDNEKLFF
>TRBV5-5|TRBJ2-1
CASSSLGVSLADTYNEQFF
>TRBV29-1|TRBJ2-2
CSVDKGTNTGELFF
>TRBV7-8|TRBJ1-2
CASSFGGSTGANGYTF
>TRBV7-9|TRBJ1-2
CASSPPVNGYTF
>TRBV29-1|TRBJ2-2
CSASLGIGTGELFF
>TRBV21-1|TRBJ2-5
CASSKLGGAETQYF
>TRBV4-2|TRBJ2-7
CASSQSGTGDEQYF
>TRBV6-5|TRBJ2-7
CASRATGGYEQYF
>TRBV28|TRBJ2-1
CASSWVRNEQFF
>TRBV11-3|TRBJ2-3
CASSLAGTVKDTQYF
>TRBV14|TRBJ2-7
CASSRLGVAGGRSYEQYF
>TRBV10-1|TRBJ2-3
CASSATSGRRTDTQYF
>TRBV27|TRBJ1-2
CASSLGTGGAYGYTF
>TRBV19|TRBJ1-4
CASSIWSEKLFF
>TRBV7-9|TRBJ2-7
CASSLTGYEQYF
>TRBV13|TRBJ1-1
CASSSTGMLHRKAFF
>TRBV29-1|TRBJ2-5
CSGKVQETQYF
>TRBV11-1|TRBJ1-3
CASSSSGLGNTIYF
>TRBV23-1|TRBJ2-7
CASSQFQTRGDLYEQYF
>TRBV10-3|TRBJ1-1
CAISLSATGNTEAFF
>TRBV11-3|TRBJ2-2
CASRGVAENTGELFF
>TRBV18|TRBJ1-1
CASSPGQLNTEAFF
>TRBV5-1|TRBJ2-7
CASSFRGNADEQYF
>TRBV11-2|-
CASSRGGEQYF
>TRBV18|TRBJ2-2
CASSPLAGPETGELFF
>TRBV4-2|TRBJ2-1
CASSQVPVPLNDNEQFF
>TRBV18|TRBJ2-3
CASSPPWAGGPDTQYF
>TRBV29-1|TRBJ2-5
CSVGGRARETQYF
>TRBV18|TRBJ2-4
CASSPNSALGLAENIQYF
>TRBV18|TRBJ1-6
CASSLGQESPLHF
>TRBV14|TRBJ2-1
CASSQTYNEQFF
>TRBV12-5|TRBJ1-3
CASGLGNSGNTIYF
>TRBV29-1|TRBJ1-5
CSVATDYSNQPQHF